Listed here are 30 T cell receptor beta chains from one sample, sequenced in a study of control samples from healthy donors and cancer patients. Clones were read by immunoSEQ multiplex PCR, and TCRdb kept only the in-frame ones, dropping some. The sample records tens of thousands of clones, about 89% being singletons. Specimen: blood. Receptors originate from a man aged 50-60 years in good health.

This rearrangement joins TRBV5-4 to TRBJ2-1; D could derive from TRBD1 or TRBD2 (7 bases each). The CDR3 runs 16 residues. Deletions cut 4 bases from V and 3 bases from J, with 17 bases between. Germline V gene lookup returns CDR1 SGHNT and CDR2 YYREEE (reference sequence). CDR3 sequence: CASSTAGGGIYNEQFF. The CDR3 nucleotides are TGTGCCAGCAGCACAGCAGGGGGGGGCATCTACAATGAGCAGTTCTTC.

The chain links TRBV7-2 to TRBJ1-6; D unclear. CDR3 length: 16 residues. Germline lookup yields CDR1 SGHTA and CDR2 FQGNSA. Trimming cost V 3 bases and J 0 bases, with 9 bases left between them. CDR3 protein: CASSFTAASYNSPLHF. As DNA, the CDR3 is TGTGCCAGCAGCTTTACAGCAGCCTCCTATAATTCACCCCTCCACTTT.

The rearrangement joins TRBV5-1 to TRBJ1-1; D remains ambiguous. Looked up from germline, CDR1 is SGHRS and CDR2 is YFSETQ. V was cut by 3 bases and J by 1 base, with 10 bases left in between. This CDR3 region has 14 residues. The CDR3: CASSSGKGNTEAFF. The DNA for the CDR3 is TGCGCCAGCAGCTCCGGGAAAGGGAACACTGAAGCTTTCTTT.

This clone was seen a single time. This chain links TRBV7-8 with TRBJ2-6; D perhaps matches TRBD1 (5 bases). The CDR3 is made up of 16 amino acids. The germline CDR1 and CDR2 sequences are SGHVS and FQNEAQ. The ends were cut back, 0 bases at V and 0 bases at J, with 6 bases in the middle. The CDR3 DNA follows: TGTGCCAGCAGCTTAGCGACAGTCTCTGGGGCCAACGTCCTGACTTTC. As protein: CASSLATVSGANVLTF.

The sample holds a few counts of this clone. The chain carries TRBV10-3 and TRBJ1-1; 9 bases match TRBD1. V was clipped by 5 bases and J by 3 bases; unmatched bases: 7. CDR1 and CDR2 (germline): ENHRY, SYGVKD. This CDR3 contains 15 residues. CDR3 bases: TGTGCCATCAGTCGCCGACAGGGGGGGGACACTGAAGCTTTCTTT. This codes for CAISRRQGGDTEAFF.

The chain is built from TRBV18 and TRBJ2-3, with 11 bases lining up with TRBD2. The CDR3 totals 16 residues. Per the germline V gene, CDR1 is KGHSH and CDR2 is LQKENI. The J segment lost 3 bases and the V segment lost 3 bases, leaving 5 bases of the junction unmatched. The CDR3 DNA reads as TGTGCCAGCTCACCTCTTAGCGGGGGGGCGACAGATACGCAGTATTTT. This codes for CASSPLSGGATDTQYF.

This clone turned up a few times. The V call is TRBV6-6, the J call TRBJ2-2, with D possibly being TRBD2 (6 bases). In germline, CDR1 is MNHNY, CDR2 SVGAGI (reference sequence). The germline V and J ends were trimmed by 8 bases and 1 base, with 11 bases remaining between them. The CDR3 runs to 14 residues. Written as DNA, the CDR3 is TGTGCCAGCCGGGAGAGGGTGAACACCGGGGAGCTGTTTTTT. Protein product: CASRERVNTGELFF.

The CDR3: CASSFYALQFF. The CDR3 DNA follows: TGTGCCAGCAGTTTTTACGCCTTACAGTTCTTC. This sequence joins TRBV12-3 or TRBV12-4 and TRBJ2-1; D remains ambiguous. V shed 3 bases and J shed 13 bases, with 10 bases lying between them. The CDR3 extends over 11 amino acids.

V and J are TRBV2 and TRBJ1-1; 10 bases fit TRBD1. Trimming cost V 6 bases and J 6 bases; bases outside gene matches: 7. The CDR3 is made up of 14 amino acids. From germline, CDR1 is SNHLY and CDR2 FYNNEI. This CDR3 reads CASSYYGQGAEAFF. In DNA, the CDR3 is TGTGCCAGCAGCTACTATGGACAGGGGGCTGAAGCTTTCTTT.

The chain joins TRBV7-9 to TRBJ1-3; D may be TRBD1 (6 bases). V shed 4 bases and J shed 0 bases, with 13 bases lying between them. CDR3 size: 16 residues. Germline V gene lookup returns CDR1 SEHNR and CDR2 FQNEAQ (reference sequence). CDR3 nucleotide sequence: TGTGCCAGCAGCTCCGGACAGAGGAGCTCTGGAAACACCATATATTTT. Its protein product is CASSSGQRSSGNTIYF.

The chain recombines TRBV11-3 with TRBJ2-2; D gene ambiguous. This CDR3 has 17 residues. The ends were cut back, 4 bases at V and 4 bases at J, with 19 bases in the middle. The V gene's germline CDR1 is SGHNT and CDR2 YENEEA. Written as DNA, the CDR3 is TGTGCCAGCAGCTCCCCACGGACCGCCTCGGGCACCGGGGAGCTGTTTTTT. It encodes CASSSPRTASGTGELFF.

This chain joins TRBV10-3 and TRBJ1-1, with a possible D match to TRBD1 (5 bases). CDR1 is ENHRY, CDR2 SYGVKD, per germline. The CDR3 is made up of 14 amino acids. Trimming shortened V by 3 bases and J by 1 base, and 9 bases separated the two germline ends. CDR3 loop: CAISDPGRNTEAFF. The DNA for the CDR3 is TGTGCCATCAGTGACCCGGGGCGGAACACTGAAGCTTTCTTT.

This clone was counted a few times. V gene TRBV19 combines with J gene TRBJ2-6; the D gene is possibly TRBD2 (6 bases). With 3 bases removed from V and 3 bases from J, the gap between germline ends came to 18 bases. This CDR3 comprises 18 residues. Germline values: CDR1 LNHDA, CDR2 SQIVND (reference sequence). The CDR3 coding sequence is TGTGCCAGTAGTATTCGAGGCGGGGTGGGCCTTGGGGCCAACGTCCTGACTTTC. Translated: CASSIRGGVGLGANVLTF. The full variable domain, with the rest looked up from reference TRBV19 and TRBJ2-6, is DGGITQSPKYLFRKEGQNVTLSCEQNLNHDAMYWYRQDPGQGLRLIYYSQIVNDFQKGDIAEGYSVSREKKESFPLTVTSAQKNPTAFYLCASSIRGGVGLGANVLTFGAGSRLTVL.

The chain recombines TRBV3-1 (or the pseudogene TRBV3-2) with TRBJ2-2, with D possibly being TRBD1 (6 bases). CDR1 and CDR2 from the germline V gene are LGHDT and YNNKEL (reference sequence). The V and J ends lost 0 bases and 6 bases respectively, with 14 bases between them. CDR3 length: 16 residues. The CDR3 region is CASSQDDRFRAGELFF. CDR3 DNA: TGTGCCAGCAGCCAAGATGACAGGTTTCGGGCCGGGGAGCTGTTTTTT.

The V gene is TRBV5-1, the J gene TRBJ1-2, with D possibly TRBD1 on 5 matching bases. Looked up from germline, CDR1 is SGHRS and CDR2 is YFSETQ. Trimming took 4 bases from V and 7 from J, leaving 23 bases between them. This CDR3 has 16 amino acids. The CDR3: CASSLAGPRGDGGYTF. The CDR3 DNA sequence: TGCGCCAGCAGCCTCGCTGGGCCCCGAGGGGACGGTGGCTACACCTTC.

V usage is TRBV10-3 and J usage is TRBJ1-2; tentatively, D is TRBD1 (6 bases). CDR1 is ENHRY and CDR2 is SYGVKD in the germline V gene. The germline V and J ends were trimmed by 9 bases and 2 bases, with 10 bases remaining between them. CDR3 size: 12 residues. This CDR3 is CAIKTGNYGYTF. The CDR3 coding sequence is TGTGCCATTAAGACAGGAAACTATGGCTACACCTTC.

The chain links TRBV6-6 to TRBJ1-4; D is perhaps TRBD1 (5 bases). The germline V gene has CDR1 MNHNY and CDR2 SVGAGI (reference sequence). This CDR3 region has 15 residues. Trimming cost V 5 bases and J 2 bases, with 12 bases left between them. As DNA, the CDR3 is TGTGCCAGCAGTGCTAGAGGGGCGACTAATGAAAAACTGTTTTTT. It codes for CASSARGATNEKLFF.

V gene TRBV9 combines with J gene TRBJ2-2, with a possible D match to TRBD1 (5 bases). Trimming cost V 0 bases and J 0 bases, with 9 bases left between them. From germline, CDR1 is SGDLS and CDR2 YYNGEE. The CDR3 is 16 residues long. In DNA, the CDR3 is TGTGCCAGCAGCGTAGTTTTAGGGGCGAACACCGGGGAGCTGTTTTTT. This gives the protein CASSVVLGANTGELFF.

V and J are TRBV6-5 and TRBJ1-5, with D perhaps TRBD1 (5 bases). V was clipped by 6 bases and J by 11 bases, with 17 bases between them. The length of the CDR3 is 13 residues. CDR1 MNHEY and CDR2 SVGAGI come from the germline V gene. The CDR3: CASSPSLVGAQHF. The CDR3 DNA reads TGTGCCAGCAGCCCCTCTCTGGTGGGGGCCCAGCATTTT.

In this sample, this clone turned up once. The CDR3 protein is CASSQRQGYRETQYF. The CDR3 region has the DNA TGCGCCAGCAGCCAGAGACAGGGATATCGAGAGACCCAGTACTTC. The chain has TRBV10-2 and TRBJ2-5; 7 positions agree with TRBD1. The CDR3 runs to 15 residues. Trimming at V came to 6 bases and at J to 4 bases, leaving 11 bases not matched to a gene. CDR1 is WSHSY, CDR2 SAAADI, per germline.

This chain links TRBV15 with TRBJ2-1, with D possibly TRBD2 on 6 matching bases. The CDR3 runs 15 residues. V gave up 0 bases and J gave up 10 bases, with 16 bases separating them. Germline CDR1 reads LNHNV; CDR2 reads YYDKDF (reference sequence). CDR3 sequence: CATSRDVGGAEEQFF. The CDR3 DNA sequence: TGTGCCACCAGCAGAGATGTCGGAGGGGCTGAGGAGCAGTTCTTC.

DNA of the CDR3: TGTGCCAGCAGCTTACTGGCTAGCTGGGGCAATGAGCAGTTCTTC. Its protein is CASSLLASWGNEQFF. V usage is TRBV7-9 and J usage is TRBJ2-1; D is possibly TRBD2 (5 bases). The CDR3 length is 15 residues. Trimming removed 2 bases at V and 6 bases at J, with 14 bases between. In germline, CDR1 is SEHNR, CDR2 FQNEAQ (reference sequence).

This chain connects TRBV3-1 (or the pseudogene TRBV3-2) to TRBJ2-7; 10 bases are a match to TRBD1. The germline V gene has CDR1 LGHDT and CDR2 YNNKEL (reference sequence). After removal of 4 bases from V and 5 bases from J, the junction contained 11 bases not matched to a gene. CDR3 length equals 16 residues. The CDR3 sequence is CASSLHRDRGGDEQYF. In DNA form, the CDR3 reads TGTGCCAGCAGCCTCCATCGGGACAGGGGTGGCGACGAGCAGTACTTC.

The chain uses TRBV5-1 and TRBJ1-1, with a tentative D call TRBD1 (5 bases). Trimming took 1 base from V and 4 from J, leaving 14 bases between them. Germline CDR1 is SGHRS and CDR2 is YFSETQ. This CDR3 comprises 15 residues. CDR3 in DNA: TGCGCCAGCAGCTTGATGGCCCAGGGCCTCACTGAAGCTTTCTTT. It encodes CASSLMAQGLTEAFF. The full variable domain, rest sourced from reference TRBV5-1 and TRBJ1-1, is KAGVTQTPRYLIKTRGQQVTLSCSPISGHRSVSWYQQTPGQGLQFLFEYFSETQRNKGNFPGRFSGRQFSNSRSEMNVSTLELGDSALYLCASSLMAQGLTEAFFGQGTRLTVV.

CDR3 residues: CASSLMADTQYF. The CDR3, as DNA: TGTGCCAGCAGCTTAATGGCAGATACGCAGTATTTT. The chain recombines TRBV7-9 with TRBJ2-3; D is undetermined. V was shortened by 2 bases and J by 4 bases, with 4 bases between the two germline ends. This CDR3 spans 12 amino acids. The germline V gene has CDR1 SEHNR and CDR2 FQNEAQ (reference sequence). The full variable domain, rest sourced from reference TRBV7-9 and TRBJ2-3, is DTGVSQNPRHKITKRGQNVTFRCDPISEHNRLYWYRQTLGQGPEFLTYFQNEAQLEKSRLLSDRFSAERPKGSFSTLEIQRTEQGDSAMYLCASSLMADTQYFGPGTRLTVL.

J is TRBJ1-2 and V is TRBV7-8; D unclear. This CDR3 comprises 14 residues. Germline V gene lookup returns CDR1 SGHVS and CDR2 FQNEAQ. V lost 1 base to trimming and J lost 4 bases, with 10 bases between them. The CDR3 sequence is CASSLEAGSYGYTF. DNA for the CDR3: TGTGCCAGCAGCTTAGAGGCGGGTAGCTATGGCTACACCTTC.

The chain employs TRBV4-2 and TRBJ1-2, with D tentatively TRBD1 (5 bases). Germline-derived CDR1 and CDR2 are LGHNA and YNFKEQ. Trimming pared 0 bases from V and 3 bases from J, leaving 8 bases between. There are 14 residues in the CDR3. Here the CDR3 reads CASSQDLRDYGYTF. CDR3 bases: TGTGCCAGCAGCCAAGATCTCAGGGACTATGGCTACACCTTC.

The genes are TRBV5-1 and TRBJ2-3; D gene ambiguous. The germline V gene encodes CDR1 SGHRS and CDR2 YFSETQ. CDR3 length: 14 amino acids. With 4 bases removed from V and 0 bases from J, the gap between germline ends came to 9 bases. This chain's CDR3 is CASSPVGSTDTQYF. The DNA for the CDR3 is TGCGCCAGCAGCCCCGTGGGTAGCACAGATACGCAGTATTTT.

This rearrangement joins TRBV2 to TRBJ1-1; unclear D gene. V was pared by 5 bases and J by 4 bases, with 14 bases between. The CDR3 extends over 14 amino acids. Germline CDR1 is SNHLY and CDR2 is FYNNEI. CDR3 nucleotide sequence: TGTGCCAGCAGTTTGGACCCAGAGGGCACTGAAGCTTTCTTT. Amino acids: CASSLDPEGTEAFF.

The chain has TRBV9 and TRBJ2-7; 7 nucleotides agree with TRBD2. The V gene's germline CDR1 is SGDLS and CDR2 YYNGEE. Germline trimming cut 2 bases from V and 2 bases from J; bases unmatched to any gene: 7. The CDR3 spans 15 residues. CDR3 protein: CASSVRLAEPYEQYF. The CDR3 DNA reads TGTGCCAGCAGCGTGCGCCTAGCGGAGCCCTACGAGCAGTACTTC.